The rows below give T cell receptor beta chains drawn from one sample of a study of blood T cell repertoires in COVID-19. Using immunoSEQ multiplex PCR, the repertoire was profiled, and TCRdb retains in-frame clones only, with some absent. The data show 200,000 to 250,000 clones, roughly 88% seen once. Sequencing was carried out using PBMCs or T cells enriched from blood (not recorded which). The receptors were gathered from a woman in her thirties or forties with acute COVID-19. Both conserved end residues are part of each CDR3. Fields, in order: clone size, V gene, J gene, CDR3 length, D gene, CDR3 DNA, CDR3 protein. The D gene is left open where the match is weak. Expanded clones get a size class; other rows say once, few or many, or leave the size out.

>once|TRBV14|TRBJ1-2|13|.
TGTGCCAGCAGCCAAGCCCCATGGGAGGGCTACACCTTC
CASSQAPWEGYTF
>.|TRBV24-1|TRBJ2-5|15|TRBD1
TGTGCCACCAGTGATTTAGGGACAGGGGGTGAGACCCAGTACTTC
CATSDLGTGGETQYF
>.|TRBV4-2|TRBJ2-2|15|TRBD1
TGTGCCAGCAGCCAGGGACAGGGCCCAACCGGGGAGCTGTTTTTT
CASSQGQGPTGELFF
>.|TRBV19|TRBJ2-3|16|.
TGTGCCAGTAGTATGGCCCGCTCTAGTTTTGGGGATACGCAGTATTTT
CASSMARSSFGDTQYF
>.|TRBV24-1|TRBJ2-3|16|.
TGTGCCACCAGTGACGCGACAGGAGTCCCTTCAGATACGCAGTATTTT
CATSDATGVPSDTQYF
>.|TRBV5-5|TRBJ2-1|13|TRBD1
TGTGCCAGCACCGGGACAGGGAAGAATGAGCAGTTCTTC
CASTGTGKNEQFF
>.|TRBV5-5|TRBJ2-6|19|TRBD2
TGTGCCAGCAGCTTGGGGCGTAGCGGGGGGCCATCTGGGGCCAACGTCCTGACTTTC
CASSLGRSGGPSGANVLTF
>.|TRBV9|TRBJ1-1|13|.
TGTGCCAGCAGCCCACCGGATTTAAGGGGAGCTTTCTTT
CASSPPDLRGAFF
>.|TRBV4-2|TRBJ2-3|18|.
TGTGCCAGCAGCCAAGATCCGTTCCAGCGGGCTAGCACAGATACGCAGTATTTT
CASSQDPFQRASTDTQYF
>.|TRBV6-5|TRBJ1-2|12|.
TGTGCCAGCAGTTACCAGAACTATGGCTACACCTTC
CASSYQNYGYTF
>.|TRBV5-1|TRBJ2-6|16|.
TGCGCCAGCAGCCTAGGGGGGGCGACTGGGGCCAACGTCCTGACTTTC
CASSLGGATGANVLTF
>.|TRBV28|TRBJ1-2|18|TRBD1
TGTGCCAGCAGAGATACTAAACGGTGGGACAGGATTGACTATGGCTACACCTTC
CASRDTKRWDRIDYGYTF
>.|TRBV5-4|TRBJ1-2|13|.
TGTGCCAGCAGCTTGCGGGACACTCTTAGCTACACCTTC
CASSLRDTLSYTF
>many|TRBV5-1|TRBJ1-4|17|TRBD1
TGCGCCAGCAGCCCGGGTGACAGGGGGCGTTCAAATGAAAAACTGTTTTTT
CASSPGDRGRSNEKLFF
>.|TRBV2|TRBJ2-6|15|TRBD2
TGTGCCAGCAGTCCCGGGACTAGTAGGGCCAACGTCCTGACTTTC
CASSPGTSRANVLTF
>.|TRBV7-9|TRBJ2-5|13|TRBD1
TGTGCCAGCAGCGGACAGGGGGAGGAGACCCAGTACTTC
CASSGQGEETQYF
>.|TRBV6-5|TRBJ1-4|13|.
TGTGCCAGCAGTTATGGGCCAGTTGAAAAACTGTTTTTT
CASSYGPVEKLFF
>few|TRBV7-9|TRBJ1-2|17|TRBD1
TGTGCCAGCAGCCTCCCAGGGGGTCAGGGGCAAGACTATGGCTACACCTTC
CASSLPGGQGQDYGYTF
>.|TRBV28|TRBJ1-5|19|TRBD1
TGTGCCAGCAGCCCGCCCCGGGACAGGGTGACGAGAGGCAATCAGCCCCAGCATTTT
CASSPPRDRVTRGNQPQHF
>.|TRBV7-2|TRBJ1-1|15|.
TGTGCCAGCAGCTTAGACGCGGGAGGGAACACTGAAGCTTTCTTT
CASSLDAGGNTEAFF
>.|TRBV24-1|TRBJ1-5|12|.
TGTGCCACCAGTGACCACTTCCAGCCCCAGCATTTT
CATSDHFQPQHF
>.|TRBV4-1|TRBJ2-5|13|.
TGCGCCAGCAGCCAAGGGTCCGGAGAGACCCAGTACTTC
CASSQGSGETQYF
>.|TRBV19|TRBJ1-3|15|.
TGTGCCAGTAGTAGTGGCCGGGTCTCTGGAAACACCATATATTTT
CASSSGRVSGNTIYF
>few|TRBV7-2|TRBJ1-6|15|TRBD1
TGTGCCAGCAGCCCGCGGGACAGGTATAATTCACCCCTCCACTTT
CASSPRDRYNSPLHF
>.|TRBV30|TRBJ1-1|13|TRBD1
TGTGCCTGGGGGACAGGGAAGAGAACTGAAGCTTTCTTT
CAWGTGKRTEAFF
>.|TRBV30|TRBJ1-1|15|.
TGTGCCTGGAGTGTAAGAGGCAGGGCGAACACTGAAGCTTTCTTT
CAWSVRGRANTEAFF
>.|TRBV24-1|TRBJ1-4|15|TRBD1
TGTGCCACCAGTGATTCCGGACAGGGGGATGAAAAACTGTTTTTT
CATSDSGQGDEKLFF
>.|TRBV7-9|TRBJ1-1|13|.
TGTGCCAGCAGCTTAGACATCCCCCCTGAAGCTTTCTTT
CASSLDIPPEAFF
>.|TRBV19|TRBJ1-2|14|TRBD1
TGTGCCAGTATCCCAGCGGGACAGGGCTATGGCTACACCTTC
CASIPAGQGYGYTF
>.|TRBV7-8|TRBJ2-2|16|.
TGTGCCAGCAGCTTAATCCCAGGCTCCAGACCCGGGGAGCTGTTTTTT
CASSLIPGSRPGELFF
>.|TRBV29-1|TRBJ1-3|16|TRBD1
TGCAGCGTGCGCTTGTCCGGGACAGGCTCTGGAAACACCATATATTTT
CSVRLSGTGSGNTIYF
>few|TRBV9|TRBJ1-6|16|.
TGTGCCAGCAACACCGATCAGGGGTACGGGAATTCACCCCTCCACTTT
CASNTDQGYGNSPLHF
>few|TRBV9|TRBJ2-3|16|TRBD2
TGTGCCAGCAGCGTAGTAGGTAGCGGGGCACAAGATACGCAGTATTTT
CASSVVGSGAQDTQYF
>few|TRBV5-1|TRBJ2-1|14|.
TGCGCCAGCAGGGCGGTAGAGGGAGCTATCGAGCAGTTCTTC
CASRAVEGAIEQFF